This T cell receptor beta chain was captured by sequencing in a study of T cell responses to AZD1222 COVID-19 vaccine. The study's findings and limits: Mapped onto spike, vaccine-associated CD4 TCRs spanned it and were dominant at 160-218 and 743-854. Among the donors, most were white British and more were female, and clonal diversity was possibly underestimated. Within unmutated variant regions lay the reported targets of nearly half of spike-specific TCRs.

Clones were read by immunoSEQ multiplex PCR, and TCRdb kept only the in-frame ones, dropping some. The table has about 130,000 clones, approximately 88% seen once. About this clone: The antigen is unknown.

V lost 6 bases to trimming and J lost 8 bases, with 22 bases between them. Per germline, CDR1 MNHEY and CDR2 SMNVEV (reference sequence). The CDR3 runs to 16 residues. The sample here was peripheral blood, taken on day 0 of AZD1222 vaccination. This clonotype originated in an adult in good health. This chain links TRBV27 with TRBJ1-4; TRBD1 is a possible D gene (6 bases). This CDR3 is CASSPGKWGPGEKLFF. CDR3 sequence (DNA): TGTGCCAGCAGCCCAGGCAAATGGGGGCCAGGCGAAAAACTGTTTTTT.